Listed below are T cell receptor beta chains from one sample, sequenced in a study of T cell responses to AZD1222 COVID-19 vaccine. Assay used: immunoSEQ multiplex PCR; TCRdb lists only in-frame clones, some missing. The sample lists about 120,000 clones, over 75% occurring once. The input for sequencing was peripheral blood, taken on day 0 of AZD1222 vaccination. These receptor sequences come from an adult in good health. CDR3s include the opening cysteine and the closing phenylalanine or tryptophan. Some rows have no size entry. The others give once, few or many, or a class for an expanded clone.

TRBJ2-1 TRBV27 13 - CASSRVVQNEQFF
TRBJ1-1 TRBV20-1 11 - CSAPLGTEAFF
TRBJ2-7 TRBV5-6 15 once CASSLVVASDYEQYF
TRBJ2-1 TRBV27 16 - CASSFLGQVDYNEQFF
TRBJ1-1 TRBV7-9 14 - CASSSRGTVFEAFF
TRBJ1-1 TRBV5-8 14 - CASSLVLPSREAFF
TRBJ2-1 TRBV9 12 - CASSVVRGAQFF
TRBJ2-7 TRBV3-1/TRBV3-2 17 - CASSQGFPGQGPYEQYF
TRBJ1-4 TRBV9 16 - CASSPHGRAVNEKLFF
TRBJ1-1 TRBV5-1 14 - CASSPWGGNTEAFF
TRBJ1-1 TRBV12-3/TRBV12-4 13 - CASSYQGYTEAFF
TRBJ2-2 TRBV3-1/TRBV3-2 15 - CASSQNRANTGELFF
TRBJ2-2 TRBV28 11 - CATGGTGELFF
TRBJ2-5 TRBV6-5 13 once CASSQTGQETQYF
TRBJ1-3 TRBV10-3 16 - CAISGPGTGAGNTIYF
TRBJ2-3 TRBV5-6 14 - CASSLESVTGTQYF
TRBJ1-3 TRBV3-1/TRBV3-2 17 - CASSRSITGASGNTIYF
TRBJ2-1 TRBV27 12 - CASSFPGNEQFF
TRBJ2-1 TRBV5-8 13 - CASSSEQGDEQFF
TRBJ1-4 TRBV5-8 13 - CASSLGLNEKLFF
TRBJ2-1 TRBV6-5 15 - CASGPTASSYNEQFF
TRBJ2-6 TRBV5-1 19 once CASSSRREEQGTGANVLTF
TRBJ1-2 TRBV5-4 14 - CASSSNRDTYGYTF
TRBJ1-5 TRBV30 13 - CAWSWDLQQPQHF
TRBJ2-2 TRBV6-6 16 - CASSRTGGANTGELFF
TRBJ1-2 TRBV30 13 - CAWTRRDGYGYTF
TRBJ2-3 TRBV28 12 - CASSFGLSTGYF
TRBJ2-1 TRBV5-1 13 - CASSLGVYNEQFF
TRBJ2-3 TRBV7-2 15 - CASKVLGAGTDTQYF
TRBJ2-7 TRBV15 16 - CATSRDLGGRVYEQYF
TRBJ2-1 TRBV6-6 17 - CASSQNPGTSAYNEQFF
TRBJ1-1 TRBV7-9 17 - CASSFGGSRTWYTEAFF
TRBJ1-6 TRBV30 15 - CAWSPTDFYNSPLHF
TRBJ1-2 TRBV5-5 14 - CASSSDRGGYGYTF
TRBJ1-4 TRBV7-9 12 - CASSLRAERLFF
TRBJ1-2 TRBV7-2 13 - CASSPGGGYGYTF
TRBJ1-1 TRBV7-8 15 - CASSSGPFQNTEAFF
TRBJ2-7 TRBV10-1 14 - CASSASGIPYEQYF
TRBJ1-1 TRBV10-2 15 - CASSESMEMNTEAFF
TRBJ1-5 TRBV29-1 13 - CSVTQGSNQPQHF
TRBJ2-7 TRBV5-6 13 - CASSLPHSYEQYF
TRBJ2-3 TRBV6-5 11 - CASRFTDTQYF
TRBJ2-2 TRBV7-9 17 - CASSPRDRGPDTGELFF
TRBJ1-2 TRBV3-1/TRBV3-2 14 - CASSQRGQNYGYTF
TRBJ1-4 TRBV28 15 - CASSLMGATNEKLFF
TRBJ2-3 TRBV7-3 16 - CASSSGLAGEVDTQYF
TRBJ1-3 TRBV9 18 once CASSVGVTGRFSGNTIYF
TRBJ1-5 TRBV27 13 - CASSLWGGQPQHF
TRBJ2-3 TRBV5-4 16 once CASRPLAGVFGGTQYF
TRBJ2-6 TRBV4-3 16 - CASSPSLGSGANVLTF
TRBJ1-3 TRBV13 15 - CASSQVIHSGNTIYF
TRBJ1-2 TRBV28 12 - CASSFINYGYTF